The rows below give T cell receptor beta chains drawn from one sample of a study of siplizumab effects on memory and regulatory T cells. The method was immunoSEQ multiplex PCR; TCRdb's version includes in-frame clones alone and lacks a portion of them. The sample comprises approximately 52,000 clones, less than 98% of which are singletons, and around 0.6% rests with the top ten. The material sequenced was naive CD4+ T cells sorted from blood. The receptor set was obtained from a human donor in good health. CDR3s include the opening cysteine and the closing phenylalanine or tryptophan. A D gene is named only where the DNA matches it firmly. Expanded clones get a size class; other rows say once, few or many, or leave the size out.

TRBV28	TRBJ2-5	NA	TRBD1	TGTGCCAGCAGACCTCGGACAGGGGGTCATCAGGAGACCCAGTACTTC	CASRPRTGGHQETQYF
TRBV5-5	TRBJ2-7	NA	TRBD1	TGTGCCAGCAGCTTGGATGGGACAGGGACCTACGAGCAGTACTTC	CASSLDGTGTYEQYF
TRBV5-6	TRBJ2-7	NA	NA	TGTGCCAGCAGCTTGGCCCGGAGCTCCTACGAGCAGTACTTC	CASSLARSSYEQYF
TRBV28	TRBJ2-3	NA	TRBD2	TGTGCCAGCAGTTTGACTAGCAGCACAGATACGCAGTATTTT	CASSLTSSTDTQYF
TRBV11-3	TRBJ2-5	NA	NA	TGTGCCAGCAGCTTAGTAGGGGCGGAGACCCAGTACTTC	CASSLVGAETQYF
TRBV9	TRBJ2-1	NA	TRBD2	TGTGCCAGCAGCGTAGTAAGCGGGAGCAGTGAGCAGTTCTTC	CASSVVSGSSEQFF
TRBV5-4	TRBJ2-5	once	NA	TGTGCCAGCAGCTTGTCCCGGGCTCAAGAGACCCAGTACTTC	CASSLSRAQETQYF
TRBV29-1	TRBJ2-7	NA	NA	TGCAGCGTGCTAAAGTTTGGGGCCTTTGGCGAGCAGTACTTC	CSVLKFGAFGEQYF
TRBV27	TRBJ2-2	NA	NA	TGTGCCAGCAGTTTTTCCAAAGTCCCCCCCGGGGAGCTGTTTTTT	CASSFSKVPPGELFF
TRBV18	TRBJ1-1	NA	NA	TGTGCCAGCTCACCGAGAACAGGGACGAACACTGAAGCTTTCTTT	CASSPRTGTNTEAFF
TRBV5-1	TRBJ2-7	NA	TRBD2	TGCGCCAGCAGTCCAAATCTAGCGGGAGGCGACTACGAGCAGTACTTC	CASSPNLAGGDYEQYF
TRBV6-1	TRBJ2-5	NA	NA	TGTGCCAGCAGTGATTTAGTACGCACCCAAGAGACCCAGTACTTC	CASSDLVRTQETQYF
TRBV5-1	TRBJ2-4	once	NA	TGCGCCAGCAGCTTGGATGGGGGACCCCTCATCATTCAGTACTTC	CASSLDGGPLIIQYF
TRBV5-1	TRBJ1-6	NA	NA	TGCGCCAGCAGCTCAGATACAGGGTATAATTCACCCCTCCACTTT	CASSSDTGYNSPLHF
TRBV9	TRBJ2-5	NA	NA	TGTGCCAGCAGCGTGGAGGGTCAGTCAGAGACCCAGTACTTC	CASSVEGQSETQYF
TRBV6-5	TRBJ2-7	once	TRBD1	TGTGCCAGCAGTGAGATTCGGGACAGGGGATGGTACTTC	CASSEIRDRGWYF
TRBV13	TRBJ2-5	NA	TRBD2	TGTGCCAGCAGCTTAGGCCCCCCACCCGGGGGGGGGACCCAGTACTTC	CASSLGPPPGGGTQYF
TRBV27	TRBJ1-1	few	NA	TGTGCCAGCAGGGGGGTCCCGAACACTGAAGCTTTCTTT	CASRGVPNTEAFF
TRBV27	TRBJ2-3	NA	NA	TGTGCCAGCAGTTTAAGTCGGAGCACAGATACGCAGTATTTT	CASSLSRSTDTQYF
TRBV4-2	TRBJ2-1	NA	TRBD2	TGTGCCAGCAGCCCATTAGCGGGAGGCGATGAGCAGTTCTTC	CASSPLAGGDEQFF
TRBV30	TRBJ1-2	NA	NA	TGTGCCTACCAGGCTAACTATGGCTACACCTTC	CAYQANYGYTF
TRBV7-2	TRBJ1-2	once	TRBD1	TGTGCCAGCAGCTTAGTACTTAGACAGGGGGCTTATGGCTACACCTTC	CASSLVLRQGAYGYTF
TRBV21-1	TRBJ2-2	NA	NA	TGTGCCAGCAGTCCATTAGCGGGAGAGGGGCCCGGGGAGCTGTTTTTT	CASSPLAGEGPGELFF
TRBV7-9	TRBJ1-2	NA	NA	TGTGCCAGCAGCGTAGGGTCTGGAGGACGGCGGGATGGCTACACCTTC	CASSVGSGGRRDGYTF
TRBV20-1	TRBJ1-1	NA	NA	TGCAGTGCCGCAGCCGGACTTGAAGCTTTCTTT	CSAAAGLEAFF
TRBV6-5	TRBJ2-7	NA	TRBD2	TGTGCCAGCAGCCGGGCGGCGGGAGGGGAGCAGTACTTC	CASSRAAGGEQYF
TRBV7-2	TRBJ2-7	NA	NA	TGTGCCAGCAGCGAACTAGTTACCTACGAGCAGTACTTC	CASSELVTYEQYF
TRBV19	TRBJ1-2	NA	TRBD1	TGTGCCAGTAGTATTGCCAGGGGGCCCCCTGGCTACACCTTC	CASSIARGPPGYTF
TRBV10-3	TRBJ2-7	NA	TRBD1	TGTGCCATCAGTAAAACAGGGGACGGCGAGCAGTACTTC	CAISKTGDGEQYF
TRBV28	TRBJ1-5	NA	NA	TGTGCCAGCAGTTTAGAAGGGGCGAGGAGCAATCAGCCCCAGCATTTT	CASSLEGARSNQPQHF
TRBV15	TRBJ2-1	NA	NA	TGTGCCACCTTAAAGCCGGGAGTCTACAATGAGCAGTTCTTC	CATLKPGVYNEQFF
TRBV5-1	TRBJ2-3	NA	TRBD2	TGCGCCAGCAGCTTGGGGGGGGGAGGAGGAGATACGCAGTATTTT	CASSLGGGGGDTQYF
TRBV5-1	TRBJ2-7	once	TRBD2	TGCGCCAGCAGCTTGGTTGCGGGAGTCTCCTACGAGCAGTACTTC	CASSLVAGVSYEQYF
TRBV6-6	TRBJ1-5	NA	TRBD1	TGTGCCAGCAGTCAGGGGGGAACGGTGTCGAATCAGCCCCAGCATTTT	CASSQGGTVSNQPQHF
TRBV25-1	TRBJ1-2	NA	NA	TGTGCCAGCAGTGATCCCAATGGCTACACCTTC	CASSDPNGYTF
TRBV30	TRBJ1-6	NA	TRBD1	TGTGCCTGGCACAGGGGACCGTCCATTTCACCCCTCCACTTT	CAWHRGPSISPLHF
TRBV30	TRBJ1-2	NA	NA	TGTGCCTGGAACCGACAGAGACTCTATGGCTACACCTTC	CAWNRQRLYGYTF
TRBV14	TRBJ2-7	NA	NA	TGTGCCAGCAGGGCCGGGGGACGTCCCGAGCAGTACTTC	CASRAGGRPEQYF